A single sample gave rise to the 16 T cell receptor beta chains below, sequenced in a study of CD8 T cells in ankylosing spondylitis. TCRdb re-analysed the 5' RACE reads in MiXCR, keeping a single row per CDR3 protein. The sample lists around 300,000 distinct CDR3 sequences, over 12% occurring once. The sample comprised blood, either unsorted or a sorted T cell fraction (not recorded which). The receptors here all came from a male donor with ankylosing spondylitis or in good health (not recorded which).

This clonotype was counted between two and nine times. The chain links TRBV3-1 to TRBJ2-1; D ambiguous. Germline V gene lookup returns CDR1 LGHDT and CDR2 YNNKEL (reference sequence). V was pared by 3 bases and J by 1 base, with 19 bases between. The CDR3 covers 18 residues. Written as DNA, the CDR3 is TGTGCCAGCAGCCAGTCTGAGTTTCTTGGGTTGTCCTACAATGAGCAGTTCTTC. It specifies CASSQSEFLGLSYNEQFF.

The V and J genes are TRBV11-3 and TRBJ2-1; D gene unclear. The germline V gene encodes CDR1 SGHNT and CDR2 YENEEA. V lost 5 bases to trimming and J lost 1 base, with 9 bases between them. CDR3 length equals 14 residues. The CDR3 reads CASSLIGSYNEQFF. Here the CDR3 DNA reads TGTGCCAGCAGCCTAATCGGGTCCTACAATGAGCAGTTCTTC.

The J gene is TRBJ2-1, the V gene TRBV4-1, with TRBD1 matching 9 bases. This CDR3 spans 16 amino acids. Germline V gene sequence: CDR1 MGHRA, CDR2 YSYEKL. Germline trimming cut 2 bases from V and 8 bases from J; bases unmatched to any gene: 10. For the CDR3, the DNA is TGCGCCAGCAGCCAAACGGGACAGGGCCCCGGTGATGAGCAGTTCTTC. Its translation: CASSQTGQGPGDEQFF.

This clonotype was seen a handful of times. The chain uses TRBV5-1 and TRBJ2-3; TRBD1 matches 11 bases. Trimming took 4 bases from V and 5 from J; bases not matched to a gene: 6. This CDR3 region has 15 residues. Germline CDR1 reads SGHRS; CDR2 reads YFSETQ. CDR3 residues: CASSLRTGGIDTQYF. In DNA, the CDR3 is TGCGCCAGCAGCCTACGGACAGGGGGCATAGATACGCAGTATTTT.

Written as DNA, the CDR3 is TGTGCCATCAGAAAAAGCGGGGGGGGCGATGAGCAGTTCTTC. It is translated as CAIRKSGGGDEQFF. V usage is TRBV10-3 and J usage is TRBJ2-1; 10 bases line up with TRBD2. Germline CDR1 reads ENHRY; CDR2 reads SYGVKD. The CDR3 length is 14 residues. V lost 6 bases to trimming and J lost 8 bases; unmatched junction nucleotides: 7.

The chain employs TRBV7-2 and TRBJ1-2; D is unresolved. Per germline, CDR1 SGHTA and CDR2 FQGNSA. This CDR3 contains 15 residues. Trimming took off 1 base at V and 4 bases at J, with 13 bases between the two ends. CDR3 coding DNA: TGTGCCAGCAGCTTAGAGTCGTCAATGAGCTATGGCTACACCTTC. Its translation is CASSLESSMSYGYTF.

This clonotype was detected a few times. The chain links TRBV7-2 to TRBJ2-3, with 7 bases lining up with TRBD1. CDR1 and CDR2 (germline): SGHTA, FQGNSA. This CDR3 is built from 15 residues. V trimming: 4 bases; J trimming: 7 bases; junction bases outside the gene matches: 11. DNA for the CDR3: TGTGCCAGCAGCTACGGCACAGGGGAGTGGAATACGCAGTATTTT. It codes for CASSYGTGEWNTQYF.

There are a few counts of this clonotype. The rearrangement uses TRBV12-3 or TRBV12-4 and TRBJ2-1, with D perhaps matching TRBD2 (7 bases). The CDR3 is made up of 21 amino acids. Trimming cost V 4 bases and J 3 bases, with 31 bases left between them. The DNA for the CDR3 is TGTGCCAGCAGTTCATACCTCGTGGAGACCCAGGCGGGGGCTGGCTACAATGAGCAGTTCTTC. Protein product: CASSSYLVETQAGAGYNEQFF.

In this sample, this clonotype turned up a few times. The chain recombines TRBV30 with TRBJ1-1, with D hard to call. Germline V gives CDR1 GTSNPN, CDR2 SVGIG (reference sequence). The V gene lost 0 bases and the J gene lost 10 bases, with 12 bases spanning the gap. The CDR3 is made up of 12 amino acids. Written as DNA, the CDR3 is TGTGCCTGGAGTGTACTAGGAAAGGGAGCTTTCTTT. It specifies CAWSVLGKGAFF.

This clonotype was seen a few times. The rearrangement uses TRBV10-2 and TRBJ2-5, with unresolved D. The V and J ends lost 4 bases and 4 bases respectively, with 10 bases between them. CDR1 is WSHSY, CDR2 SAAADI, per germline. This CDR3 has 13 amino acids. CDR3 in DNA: TGCGCCAGCAGTGCACCTGGATCAGAGACCCAGTACTTC. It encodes CASSAPGSETQYF.

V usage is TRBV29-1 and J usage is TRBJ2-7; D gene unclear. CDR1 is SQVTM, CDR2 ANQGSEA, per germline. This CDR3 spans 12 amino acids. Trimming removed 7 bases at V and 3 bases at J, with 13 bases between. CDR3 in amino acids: CSAENTIYEQYF. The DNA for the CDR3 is TGCAGCGCCGAGAACACAATCTACGAGCAGTACTTC.

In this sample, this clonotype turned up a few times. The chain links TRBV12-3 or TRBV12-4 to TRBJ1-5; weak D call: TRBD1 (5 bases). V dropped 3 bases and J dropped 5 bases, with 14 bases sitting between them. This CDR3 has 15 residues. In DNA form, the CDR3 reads TGTGCCAGCAGTTTTGTTGGGGGGTTTGATCAGCCCCAGCATTTT. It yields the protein CASSFVGGFDQPQHF.

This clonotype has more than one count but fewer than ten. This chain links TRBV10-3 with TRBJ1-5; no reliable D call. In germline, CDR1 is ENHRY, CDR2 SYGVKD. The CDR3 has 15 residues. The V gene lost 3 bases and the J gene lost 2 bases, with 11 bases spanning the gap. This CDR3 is CAISDLAVGNQPQHF. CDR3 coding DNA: TGTGCCATCAGTGACCTAGCCGTGGGCAATCAGCCCCAGCATTTT.

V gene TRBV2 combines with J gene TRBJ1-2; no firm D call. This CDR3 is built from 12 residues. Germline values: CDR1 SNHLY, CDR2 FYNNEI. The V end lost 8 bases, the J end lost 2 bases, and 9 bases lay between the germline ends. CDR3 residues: CASAPWNYGYTF. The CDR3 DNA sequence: TGTGCCAGCGCCCCCTGGAACTATGGCTACACCTTC.

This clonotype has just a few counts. The chain's CDR3 is CASSPGLRRSQYF. The CDR3 region has the DNA TGTGCCAGCAGTCCGGGACTAAGAAGATCGCAGTACTTC. The genes are TRBV6-2 or TRBV6-3 and TRBJ2-7; 7 bases fit TRBD2. J lost 9 bases, V lost 5 bases, and 10 bases had no gene match. This CDR3 has 13 amino acids. Germline V CDR1 and CDR2: MNHEY, SVGEGT.

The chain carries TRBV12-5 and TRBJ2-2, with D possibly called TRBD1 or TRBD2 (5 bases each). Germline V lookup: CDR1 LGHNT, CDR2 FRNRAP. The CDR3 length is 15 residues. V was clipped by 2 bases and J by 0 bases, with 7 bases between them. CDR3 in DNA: TGTGCTAGTGGTTTGAGGGGACCGAACACCGGGGAGCTGTTTTTT. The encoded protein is CASGLRGPNTGELFF.